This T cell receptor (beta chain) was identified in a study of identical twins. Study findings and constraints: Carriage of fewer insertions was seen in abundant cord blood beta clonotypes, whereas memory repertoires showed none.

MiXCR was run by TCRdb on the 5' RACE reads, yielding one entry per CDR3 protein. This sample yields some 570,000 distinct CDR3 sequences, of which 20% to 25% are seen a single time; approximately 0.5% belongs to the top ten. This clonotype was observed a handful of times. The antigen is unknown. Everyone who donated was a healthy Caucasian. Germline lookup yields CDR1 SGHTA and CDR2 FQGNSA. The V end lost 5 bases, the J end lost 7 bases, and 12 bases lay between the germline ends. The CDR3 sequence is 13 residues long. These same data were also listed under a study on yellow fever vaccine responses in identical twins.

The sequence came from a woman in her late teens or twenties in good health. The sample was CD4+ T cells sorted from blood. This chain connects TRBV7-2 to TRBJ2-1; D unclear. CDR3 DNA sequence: TGTGCCAGCAGCCGAGTCGGCGGTAATGAGCAGTTCTTC. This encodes CASSRVGGNEQFF. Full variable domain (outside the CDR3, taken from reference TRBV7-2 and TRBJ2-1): GAGVSQSPSNKVTEKGKDVELRCDPISGHTALYWYRQSLGQGLEFLIYFQGNSAPDKSGLPSDRFSAERTGGSVSTLTIQRTQQEDSAVYLCASSRVGGNEQFFGPGTRLTVL.